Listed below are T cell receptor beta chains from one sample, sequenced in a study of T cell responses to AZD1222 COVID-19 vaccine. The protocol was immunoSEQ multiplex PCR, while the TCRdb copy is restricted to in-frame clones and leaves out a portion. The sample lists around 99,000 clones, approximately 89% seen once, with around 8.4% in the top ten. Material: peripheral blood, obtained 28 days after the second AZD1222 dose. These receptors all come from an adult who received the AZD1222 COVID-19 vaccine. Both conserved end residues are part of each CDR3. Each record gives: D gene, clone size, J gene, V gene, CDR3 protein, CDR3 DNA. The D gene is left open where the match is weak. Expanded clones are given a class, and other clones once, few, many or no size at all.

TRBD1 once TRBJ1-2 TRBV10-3 CAISPRGDREYYTF TGTGCCATCAGCCCAAGGGGGGACAGGGAATACTACACCTTC
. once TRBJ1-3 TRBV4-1 CASSQVTAEGNTIYF TGCGCCAGCAGCCAAGTAACAGCGGAGGGAAACACCATATATTTT
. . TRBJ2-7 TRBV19 CASTECGISYEQYF TGTGCCAGTACCGAGTGTGGAATTTCCTACGAGCAGTACTTC
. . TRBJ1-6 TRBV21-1 CASTSPRDSPLHF TGTGCCAGTACGTCCCCTCGGGATTCACCCCTCCACTTT
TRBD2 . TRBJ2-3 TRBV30 CAWSVGGGSGDTQYF TGTGCCTGGAGTGTGGGGGGGGGATCGGGAGATACGCAGTATTTT
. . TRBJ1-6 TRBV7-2 CASSFGSDNSPLHF TGTGCCAGCAGCTTCGGCAGTGATAATTCACCCCTCCACTTT
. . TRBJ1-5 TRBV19 CASSNQVGNQPQHF TGTGCCAGTAGTAATCAGGTGGGGAATCAGCCCCAGCATTTT
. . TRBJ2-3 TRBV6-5 CASSLLTGGDTQYF TGTGCCAGCAGTTTGCTCACCGGGGGAGATACGCAGTATTTT
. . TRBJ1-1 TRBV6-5 CASSYSAAMNTEAFF TGTGCCAGCAGTTACTCTGCAGCCATGAACACTGAAGCTTTCTTT
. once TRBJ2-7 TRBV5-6 CASSLGPSTYEQYF TGTGCCAGCAGCTTGGGACCTTCTACCTACGAGCAGTACTTC
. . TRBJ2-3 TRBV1 CTSSQGTSGSTDTQYF TGCACCAGCAGCCAAGGGACTAGCGGGAGCACAGATACGCAGTATTTT
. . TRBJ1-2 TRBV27 CASSLQGSGNYGYTF TGTGCCAGCAGTTTACAGGGAAGTGGAAACTATGGCTACACCTTC
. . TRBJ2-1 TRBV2 CASSESFFDEQFF TGTGCCAGCAGTGAGTCTTTTTTCGATGAGCAGTTCTTC
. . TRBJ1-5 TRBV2 CASSKESGEQPQHF TGTGCCAGCTCAAAGGAGAGTGGGGAACAGCCCCAGCATTTT
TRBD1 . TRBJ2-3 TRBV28 CASTSQTGEPSDTQYF TGTGCCAGCACCTCCCAGACAGGGGAACCCTCAGATACGCAGTATTTT
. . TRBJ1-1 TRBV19 CASGYRNTEAFF TGTGCCAGTGGGTATAGGAACACTGAAGCTTTCTTT
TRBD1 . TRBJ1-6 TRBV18 CASSPGTGVNSPLHF TGTGCCAGCTCACCAGGGACAGGGGTAAATTCACCCCTCCACTTT
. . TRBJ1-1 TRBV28 CASSLYPGAGNTEAFF TGTGCCAGCAGTTTATATCCGGGGGCGGGGAACACTGAAGCTTTCTTT
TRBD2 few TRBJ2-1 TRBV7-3 CASSPRNILAGGGDEQFF TGTGCCAGCAGCCCCCGAAACATCCTAGCGGGGGGAGGCGATGAGCAGTTCTTC
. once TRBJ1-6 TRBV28 CASSAGTNNSPLHF TGTGCCAGCAGTGCCGGCACTAATAATTCACCCCTCCACTTT
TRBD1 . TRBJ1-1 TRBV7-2 CASSLYPGGSYTEAFF TGTGCCAGCAGCCTCTACCCAGGGGGATCCTACACTGAAGCTTTCTTT
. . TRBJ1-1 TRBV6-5 CASKLETGSVEAFF TGTGCCAGCAAATTGGAGACAGGATCCGTTGAAGCTTTCTTT
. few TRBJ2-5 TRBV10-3 CAISESLGSETQYF TGTGCCATCAGTGAGTCGTTAGGGTCAGAGACCCAGTACTTC
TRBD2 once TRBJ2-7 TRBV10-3 CAISESRGGRGTYEQYF TGTGCCATCAGTGAGTCGAGAGGAGGGAGGGGTACCTACGAGCAGTACTTC
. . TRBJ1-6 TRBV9 CASSVEGGPLHF TGTGCCAGCAGCGTAGAAGGGGGACCCCTCCACTTT
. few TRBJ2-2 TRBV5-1 CASSQRATRGLTGELFF TGCGCCAGCAGCCAACGGGCCACGAGGGGGTTAACCGGGGAGCTGTTTTTT
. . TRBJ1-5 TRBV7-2 CASSLNPGAGQPQHF TGTGCCAGCAGCTTAAATCCAGGGGCCGGTCAGCCCCAGCATTTT
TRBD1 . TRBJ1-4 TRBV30 CAWSVGQGYEKLFF TGTGCCTGGAGTGTGGGACAGGGCTATGAAAAACTGTTTTTT
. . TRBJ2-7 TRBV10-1 CASAASGGEQYF TGCGCCAGCGCGGCCTCCGGGGGCGAGCAGTACTTC
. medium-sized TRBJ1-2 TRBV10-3 CAISVLPSNYGYTF TGTGCCATCAGTGTACTCCCTTCTAACTATGGCTACACCTTC
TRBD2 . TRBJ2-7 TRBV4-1 CASSPHLAGGGEQYF TGCGCCAGCAGCCCGCACCTAGCGGGAGGAGGTGAGCAGTACTTC
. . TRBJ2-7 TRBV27 CASSFGIDYEQYF TGTGCCAGCAGTTTTGGGATCGACTATGAGCAGTACTTC
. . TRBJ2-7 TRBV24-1 CATSDPGSAGLLSEQYF TGTGCCACCAGTGATCCCGGATCGGCGGGACTCCTATCGGAGCAGTACTTC
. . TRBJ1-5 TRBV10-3 CAISETSDQPQHF TGTGCCATCAGTGAAACATCTGATCAGCCCCAGCATTTT
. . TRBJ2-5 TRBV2 CASTGGPQETQYF TGTGCCAGCACTGGAGGCCCCCAAGAGACCCAGTACTTC
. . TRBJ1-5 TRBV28 CASLQYTYSNQPQHF TGTGCCAGCCTTCAGTACACATATAGCAATCAGCCCCAGCATTTT
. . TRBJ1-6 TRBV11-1 CASSLEITYNSPLHF TGTGCCAGCAGCTTAGAGATCACCTATAATTCACCCCTCCACTTT
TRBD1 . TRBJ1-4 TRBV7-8 CASSLGTGSEKLFF TGTGCCAGCAGCTTAGGGACAGGGAGTGAAAAACTGTTTTTT
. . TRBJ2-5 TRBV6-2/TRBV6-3 CASSYLRRETQYF TGTGCCAGCAGTTACCTCAGGAGGGAGACCCAGTACTTC
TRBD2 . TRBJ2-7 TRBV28 CASSSQVAGGPYEQYF TGTGCCAGCTCCTCTCAGGTAGCGGGAGGGCCCTACGAGCAGTACTTC
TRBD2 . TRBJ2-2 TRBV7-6 CASSLGAGVTGELFF TGTGCCAGCAGTCTAGGGGCGGGAGTTACCGGGGAGCTGTTTTTT
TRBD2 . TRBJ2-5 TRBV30 CALGQGGQETQYF TGTGCCTTAGGCCAGGGAGGGCAAGAGACCCAGTACTTC
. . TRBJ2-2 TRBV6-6 CASSLNDKLFF TGTGCCAGCAGCTTGAACGACAAGCTGTTTTTT